One and the same sample provided the 13 T cell receptor beta chains below, sequenced in a study of blood T cell repertoires in COVID-19. The table came from immunoSEQ multiplex PCR; TCRdb's copy has only in-frame clones and leaves some out. The data show about 180,000 clones, around 85% seen once. The sequencing input was peripheral blood. The origin of the receptors is a human donor with active or convalescent COVID-19. The donor label of this sample is uncertain.

The rearrangement joins TRBV19 to TRBJ2-5, with D perhaps matching TRBD1 (6 bases). The CDR3 has 16 residues. Germline V gene lookup returns CDR1 LNHDA and CDR2 SQIVND (reference sequence). V was clipped by 3 bases and J by 4 bases, with 18 bases between them. CDR3 nucleotides: TGTGCCAGTAGTATTAGAAGGGGGTTGGCTGGAGAGACCCAGTACTTC. It is translated as CASSIRRGLAGETQYF.

CDR3 nucleotide sequence: TGTGCCAGCTCACTTCGGGAGGGGTACTACGAGCAGTACTTC. As protein: CASSLREGYYEQYF. The chain is built from TRBV18 and TRBJ2-7; 8 nucleotides agree with TRBD2. The ends lost 4 bases at V and 3 bases at J; junction bases unmatched: 5. Germline V gene data show CDR1 as KGHSH and CDR2 as LQKENI. There are 14 residues in the CDR3.

The CDR3 spells CASRAQTGYGNTIYF. CDR3 nucleotides: TGTGCCAGCAGGGCACAGACAGGGTACGGAAACACCATATATTTT. V gene TRBV2 combines with J gene TRBJ1-3, with 7 bases that match TRBD1. This CDR3 is 15 amino acids long. V gave up 6 bases and J gave up 4 bases; unmatched junction bases: 9. Germline lookup yields CDR1 SNHLY and CDR2 FYNNEI.

A few counts support this clone. The chain links TRBV27 to TRBJ2-4; D might be TRBD2 (5 bases). V lost 1 base and J 4 bases, leaving 11 bases between the germline ends. CDR3 length: 15 residues. CDR1 is MNHEY, CDR2 SMNVEV, per germline (reference sequence). The CDR3 nucleotides read TGTGCCAGCAGTTTATACGGCGGCGGGAAAAACATTCAGTACTTC. This encodes CASSLYGGGKNIQYF.

The chain's CDR3 is CASSLVRHPRYEQYF. The CDR3 DNA sequence: TGTGCCAGCAGCTTAGTCAGGCATCCTCGATACGAGCAGTACTTC. This sequence joins TRBV7-2 and TRBJ2-7; no definite D call. Trimming pared 1 base from V and 4 bases from J, leaving 14 bases between. The CDR3 length is 15 residues. Germline V gene lookup returns CDR1 SGHTA and CDR2 FQGNSA.

The chain couples TRBV4-3 to TRBJ2-7; D is possibly TRBD1 (5 bases). V lost 1 base to trimming and J lost 0 bases, with 10 bases between them. Germline V CDR1 and CDR2: LGHNA, YSLEER. The CDR3 is made up of 15 amino acids. The CDR3 sequence is CASSQVQGLSYEQYF. As DNA, the CDR3 is TGCGCCAGCAGCCAAGTTCAGGGCCTCTCCTACGAGCAGTACTTC.

This chain connects TRBV4-1 to TRBJ2-7; tentatively, D is TRBD2 (6 bases). CDR3 length: 17 amino acids. Trimming removed 1 base at V and 5 bases at J, with 21 bases between. Germline CDR1 and CDR2: MGHRA and YSYEKL. The CDR3 loop is CASSQGSRRGLRDEQYF. CDR3 nucleotides: TGCGCCAGCAGCCAAGGGTCTAGGAGGGGCCTTCGTGACGAGCAGTACTTC.

The chain recombines TRBV7-2 with TRBJ2-3; TRBD1 aligns across 8 bases. Germline CDR1 is SGHTA and CDR2 is FQGNSA. The CDR3 runs to 16 residues. The J segment lost 2 bases and the V segment lost 5 bases, leaving 9 bases of the junction unmatched. CDR3 loop: CASSHGRDRITDTQYF. CDR3 nucleotide sequence: TGTGCCAGCAGCCACGGGCGGGACAGGATCACAGATACGCAGTATTTT.

This clone was found once. V gene TRBV4-2 combines with J gene TRBJ1-4; D not resolved. Germline V gene lookup returns CDR1 LGHNA and CDR2 YNFKEQ. This CDR3 is built from 15 residues. V lost 4 bases and J lost 3, with 12 bases in between. CDR3 nucleotide sequence: TGTGCCAGCAGCCGAGCGGCAGCAGCTAATGAAAAACTGTTTTTT. Its protein product is CASSRAAAANEKLFF.

The V and J genes are TRBV13 and TRBJ2-7; TRBD1 aligns across 7 bases. Losses at the gene ends were 5 bases for V and 0 bases for J; bases not matched to a gene: 7. Looked up from germline, CDR1 is PRHDT and CDR2 is FYEKMQ (reference sequence). The CDR3 is made up of 15 amino acids. The CDR3 bases are TGTGCCAGCAGCCCCTACAGGGGAAACTCCTACGAGCAGTACTTC. It yields the protein CASSPYRGNSYEQYF.

J is TRBJ2-1 and V is TRBV29-1; TRBD2 matches 11 bases. Germline lookup yields CDR1 SQVTM and CDR2 ANQGSEA. The CDR3 runs 12 residues. The CDR3 region is CTTSGAYNEQFF. As DNA, the CDR3 is TGCACGACTAGCGGGGCCTACAATGAGCAGTTCTTC.

The chain recombines TRBV9 with TRBJ2-1; 8 positions match TRBD1. V shed 0 bases, J shed 8 bases, and the junction held 10 bases outside the gene matches. Germline CDR1 reads SGDLS; CDR2 reads YYNGEE. This CDR3 is built from 16 residues. The CDR3 DNA is TGTGCCAGCAGCGTAGCTTCCGGACAGGGTGGGGATGAGCAGTTCTTC. Amino acids: CASSVASGQGGDEQFF. Complete variable domain (other parts from reference TRBV9 and TRBJ2-1): DSGVTQTPKHLITATGQRVTLRCSPRSGDLSVYWYQQSLDQGLQFLIQYYNGEERAKGNILERFSAQQFPDLHSELNLSSLELGDSALYFCASSVASGQGGDEQFFGPGTRLTVL.

This chain links TRBV7-2 with TRBJ2-7; weak D call: TRBD2 (5 bases). Trimming took 1 base from V and 2 from J, leaving 9 bases between them. Germline CDR1 SGHTA, CDR2 FQGNSA. There are 14 residues in the CDR3. The DNA for the CDR3 is TGTGCCAGCAGCTTAGGAGGGCAGACCTACGAGCAGTACTTC. It yields the protein CASSLGGQTYEQYF.